A selection of T cell receptor beta chains follows, all from one sample in a study of blood T cell repertoires in COVID-19. Sequenced by immunoSEQ multiplex PCR; TCRdb stores in-frame clones only, minus some. The sample has under 45,000 clones, about 80% seen once; the top ten hold 31%. Sequences were obtained from peripheral blood. Receptors originate from an elderly man with acute or convalescent COVID-19. Each CDR3 is given without its conserved first and last residue. A D gene is named only where the DNA matches it firmly.

d_call v_call cdr3_aa
. TRBV20-1 SASYRGATDTQY
. TRBV3-1/TRBV3-2 ASSPLANTEAF
TRBD2 TRBV6-2/TRBV6-3 ASSYKGLAGLSSYNEQF
TRBD2 TRBV4-1 ASSQDQLAGFSSYNEQF
. TRBV4-1 ASSQDYPIEQY
. TRBV2 ASLRDDEQY
TRBD2 TRBV4-3 ASSQDPWTSGRAGFTSDTQY
TRBD1 TRBV19 ASSTPPDRAHNEQF
. TRBV24-1 ATSDPSRDTGELF
. TRBV4-1 ASSQDWGPNQPQH
TRBD1 TRBV19 ASKGTGSYEQY
TRBD2 TRBV6-4 ASSAAGGTYNEQF
TRBD1 TRBV4-1 ASSQGQGANEQY
TRBD2 TRBV4-2 ASSQAAGAGGGEQF
TRBD1 TRBV5-1 ASSEKQGARGGYT
TRBD1 TRBV7-6 ASSPNPPDRGDNEQF
TRBD2 TRBV5-1 ASSYSSGGPQETQY
. TRBV7-3 ASSSRQGGNEQF
. TRBV18 ASSPQASGGAGAEAF
. TRBV9 ASSGTATNEKLF
TRBD2 TRBV5-1 ASSPGGSSAQY
TRBD1 TRBV25-1 ASSATTGGHQPQH
TRBD1 TRBV12-3/TRBV12-4 ASRGTGGGYT
. TRBV9 ASSVSTQETQY
TRBD1 TRBV4-3 ASSQPTGRLNIQY
. TRBV7-2 ASSLGNRVSPLH
. TRBV5-4 ASSLEGLPGELF
TRBD2 TRBV5-6 ASSLELAGDRSNTGELF
TRBD1 TRBV5-1 ASSRQGETDTQY
TRBD1 TRBV3-1/TRBV3-2 ASSPRRTGAPRTEAF
. TRBV6-6 ASARDFNEKLF
. TRBV5-1 ASSLESSYNEQF
. TRBV20-1 SASKPPSNTEAF
TRBD1 TRBV9 ASSVEGTVTDTQY
TRBD1 TRBV30 AWSTGGEQY
TRBD2 TRBV30 AWSKVVAGFGTDTQY
TRBD2 TRBV10-3 AISEREREDQETQY
. TRBV7-9 ASSLAGTNIQY
TRBD1 TRBV6-5 ASSYSSTGDSYEQY
. TRBV28 ASSPGGRSNSPLH
TRBD1 TRBV19 ASSIKPWTGYGETQY
. TRBV11-3 ASSLSVSSYNEQF
TRBD2 TRBV19 ASSVGTSGVNEQF
TRBD1 TRBV4-1 ASSQTGQGDEKLF
. TRBV6-4 ASSGSGDLDEQF
TRBD1 TRBV30 ARGQGPREQY
. TRBV18 ASSPEGQKEAF
. TRBV11-2 ASSLRRGGVGTDTQY
TRBD2 TRBV28 ASVDSGGLADTQY
TRBD1 TRBV5-1 ASSRRTGQNTEAF
. TRBV7-2 ASSRQTASYEQY